The 7 T cell receptor beta chains below were found in one sample sequenced in a study of metastatic and nonmetastatic thyroid tumors. The entire patient cohort was treatment-naive prior to thyroid surgery. TCRdb re-clonotyped the PCR reads through MiXCR. The table has 13,000 or so clones, approximately 31% seen once; the top ten hold approximately 15%. The sample comprised tumor tissue. All receptors come from a male donor with papillary thyroid cancer or a benign thyroid nodule (not recorded which). Some clones in this sample may be carry-over from other donors' samples.

The chain has TRBV6-1 and TRBJ1-2; D may be TRBD1 (6 bases). The CDR3 consists of 12 residues. V dropped 7 bases and J dropped 6 bases, with 12 bases sitting between them. Germline V gene data show CDR1 as MNHNS and CDR2 as SASEGT. The CDR3: CASTPGGDGYTF. In nucleotides, the CDR3 is TGTGCCAGCACCCCTGGGGGCGATGGCTACACCTTC.

Concerning this clone itself: One end of the junction fails to match germline, which may point to a read error. This sequence joins TRBV20-1 and TRBJ2-7; 9 nucleotides match TRBD1. The germline V gene has CDR1 DFQATT and CDR2 SNEGSKA (reference sequence). This CDR3 has 16 residues. CDR3 nucleotide sequence: TGCAGTTCTAGAGACCCAAGGACAGGGGTTTACTACGAGCAGTACTTC. This codes for CSSRDPRTGVYYEQYF.

This clone came up many times. The V gene is TRBV9, the J gene TRBJ2-1; D tentatively reads TRBD1 or TRBD2 (5 bases each). Between the trimmed V and J ends, which lost 3 bases and 4 bases, there was a span of 14 bases. CDR3 length: 15 residues. Germline CDR1 SGDLS, CDR2 YYNGEE. CDR3 bases: TGTGCCAGCAGCGCCTCCGGGACCGGATACAATGAGCAGTTCTTC. Translating gives CASSASGTGYNEQFF. Filled out from reference TRBV9 and TRBJ2-1, the complete variable domain reads DSGVTQTPKHLITATGQRVTLRCSPRSGDLSVYWYQQSLDQGLQFLIQYYNGEERAKGNILERFSAQQFPDLHSELNLSSLELGDSALYFCASSASGTGYNEQFFGPGTRLTVL.

This clone has ten or more counts. This rearrangement joins TRBV10-3 to TRBJ2-7; D not certain. This CDR3 is 12 amino acids long. Deletions cut 6 bases from V and 2 bases from J, with 8 bases between. Per the germline V gene, CDR1 is ENHRY and CDR2 is SYGVKD. The CDR3 DNA sequence: TGTGCCATCAGAGGTGGAGCCTACGAGCAGTACTTC. Its translation is CAIRGGAYEQYF.

In this sample, this clone is medium-sized. Other DNA sequences in this sample translate to the same CDR3. The rearrangement uses TRBV6-1 and TRBJ2-5; TRBD2 matches 11 bases. The CDR3 runs 13 residues. Trimming took 5 bases from V and 5 from J; bases not matched to a gene: 1. Germline loops: CDR1 MNHNS, CDR2 SASEGT. Here the CDR3 DNA reads TGTGCCAGCAGTACTAGCGGGAGTGAGACCCAGTACTTC. Residues: CASSTSGSETQYF.

A remark on this clone: At one boundary the junction diverges from the germline segment, which might be a read error. Other DNA sequences in this sample translate to the same CDR3. The chain carries TRBV5-1 and TRBJ1-2, with unresolved D. The CDR3 has 11 amino acids. Germline V gene data show CDR1 as SGHRS and CDR2 as YFSETQ. The CDR3 loop is CASSLDNGYTF. DNA for the CDR3: TGCGCCAGCAGCTTGGACAATGGGTACACCTTC.

J is TRBJ2-7 and V is TRBV7-9; the match to TRBD1 covers 7 bases. V lost 6 bases and J lost 3; bases outside the gene matches: 8. This CDR3 has 14 amino acids. Germline V gene lookup returns CDR1 SEHNR and CDR2 FQNEAQ (reference sequence). CDR3 in DNA: TGTGCCAGCAGTTCCGGGACAGAGAGCTACGAGCAGTACTTC. Protein sequence: CASSSGTESYEQYF.